This T cell receptor (beta chain) emerged from a study of T cells in Graves' hyperthyroidism and ophthalmopathy. Overall study findings and caveats: Stable hyperthyroidism was separated from ophthalmopathy by a model based on 13 V-J features. Blood shared most expanded thyroid clonotypes above 0.001.

In regard to this clonotype: The antigen remains undetermined. A read error may produce the germline difference seen at one junction end.

The study excluded patients with uncontrolled infection, other autoimmune disease, pregnancy or lactation. What was amplified from RNA transcripts were TCR beta CDR3 regions. The HTBI primer set served for first-round RT-PCR of the TCR CDR3. MiXCR, applied by TCRdb to the multiplex PCR reads, yields one record per CDR3 protein. The table includes roughly 800,000 distinct CDR3 sequences, roughly 37% detected once. The sample comprised blood. The sequence derives from a man aged 18-30 years with Graves' hyperthyroidism.

DNA for the CDR3: TGTGCCAGCAGCTACGCGGGACAACCCTACGAGCAATACTTC. Translating gives CASSYAGQPYEQYF. J is TRBJ2-7 and V is TRBV12-3 or TRBV12-4; D possibly matches TRBD1 or TRBD2 (6 bases each). This CDR3 has 14 amino acids.